This TCR beta chain appears in the sequencing data of a study of T-cell memory formation after mild COVID-19. General study points: Cross-reactive memory seemingly joined, as some responding clones were found in pre-infection memory. Later expanders leaned CD4+, whereas clones that contracted between day 15 and 85 were balanced CD4/CD8.

TCRdb independently ran MiXCR on the 5' RACE reads; one entry per CDR3 protein. The repertoire holds roughly 160,000 distinct CDR3 sequences, around 10% seen once, with less than 4% in the top ten. Worth noting for this clonotype: The antigen remains undetermined.

Germline CDR1 and CDR2: MGHRA and YSYEKL. Trimming cost V 0 bases and J 0 bases, with 10 bases left between them. This CDR3 spans 16 amino acids. This clonotype originated in a man aged 18 to 35 who had mild COVID-19 (a few samples of this study predate the infection). Cell type and time point are not known. The sample comprised PBMCs or a T cell subset sorted from them (not recorded which). This chain links TRBV4-1 with TRBJ2-3, with D uncertain. CDR3 loop: CASSQEAVPSTDTQYF. The DNA for the CDR3 is TGCGCCAGCAGCCAAGAGGCAGTTCCTAGCACAGATACGCAGTATTTT.